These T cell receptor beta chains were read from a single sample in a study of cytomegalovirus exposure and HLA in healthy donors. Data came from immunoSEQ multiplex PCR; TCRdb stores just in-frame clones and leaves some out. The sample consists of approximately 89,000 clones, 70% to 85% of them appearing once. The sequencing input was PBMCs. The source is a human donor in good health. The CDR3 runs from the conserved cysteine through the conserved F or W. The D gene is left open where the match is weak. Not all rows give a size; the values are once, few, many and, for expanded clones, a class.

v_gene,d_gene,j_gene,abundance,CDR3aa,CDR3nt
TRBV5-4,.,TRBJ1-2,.,CASSYSNYGYTF,TGTGCCAGCAGTTACAGTAACTATGGCTACACCTTC
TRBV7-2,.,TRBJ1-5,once,CASSSTGIANQPQHF,TGTGCCAGCAGCTCGACAGGAATCGCGAATCAGCCCCAGCATTTT
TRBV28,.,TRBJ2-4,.,CASSLSLAKNIQYF,TGTGCCAGCAGTCTTAGTTTAGCCAAAAACATTCAGTACTTC
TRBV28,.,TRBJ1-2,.,CASTDWPGDGYTF,TGTGCCAGCACCGATTGGCCAGGGGATGGCTACACCTTC
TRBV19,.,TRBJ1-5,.,CASSISRTKPQHF,TGTGCCAGTAGTATTAGCCGCACGAAGCCCCAGCATTTT
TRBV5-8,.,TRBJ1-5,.,CASSLGTGGSAQHF,TGTGCCAGCAGCTTGGGCACGGGAGGGTCGGCCCAGCATTTT
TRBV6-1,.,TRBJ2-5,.,CASISGQGQGETQYF,TGTGCCAGCATAAGCGGTCAGGGGCAGGGAGAGACCCAGTACTTC
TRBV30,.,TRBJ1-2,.,CAFGTRRSNYGYTF,TGTGCCTTCGGGACAAGGCGTTCTAACTATGGCTACACCTTC
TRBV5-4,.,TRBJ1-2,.,CASSLVGGARSYGYTF,TGTGCCAGCAGCTTGGTGGGGGGGGCTCGTTCTTATGGCTACACCTTC
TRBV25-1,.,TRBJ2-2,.,CASSEWEGELFF,TGTGCCAGCAGTGAATGGGAGGGGGAGCTGTTTTTT
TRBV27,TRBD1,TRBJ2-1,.,CASSTLTGGARNEQFF,TGTGCCAGCAGTACACTAACAGGGGGCGCTCGGAATGAGCAGTTCTTC
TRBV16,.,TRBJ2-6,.,CASSQPETGANVLTF,TGTGCCAGCAGCCAACCAGAAACAGGGGCCAACGTCCTGACTTTC
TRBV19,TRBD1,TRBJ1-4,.,CASRRDSWNEKLFF,TGTGCCAGTAGGCGGGACAGTTGGAATGAAAAACTGTTTTTT
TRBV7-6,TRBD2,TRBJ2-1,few,CASSSMVGSGANEQFF,TGTGCCAGCAGCTCCATGGTTGGGAGCGGGGCGAATGAGCAGTTCTTC
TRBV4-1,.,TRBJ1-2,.,CASSQGGLRGYGYTF,TGCGCCAGCAGCCAAGGGGGACTACGGGGCTATGGCTACACCTTC
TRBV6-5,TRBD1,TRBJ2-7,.,CAGTRLGQGVHEQYF,TGTGCCGGGACCAGACTGGGACAGGGGGTCCACGAGCAGTACTTC
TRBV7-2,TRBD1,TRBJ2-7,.,CASSLAGQDYEQYF,TGTGCCAGCAGCTTAGCCGGACAGGACTACGAGCAGTACTTC
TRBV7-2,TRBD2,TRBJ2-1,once,CASSRLAGGTYNEQFF,TGTGCCAGCAGTAGACTAGCGGGGGGGACCTACAATGAGCAGTTCTTC
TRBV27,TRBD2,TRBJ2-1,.,CASSPGLAVVNEQFF,TGTGCCAGCAGCCCGGGACTAGCAGTTGTCAATGAGCAGTTCTTC
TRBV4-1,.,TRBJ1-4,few,CASSQLQVNEKLFF,TGCGCCAGCAGCCAACTCCAGGTTAATGAAAAACTGTTTTTT
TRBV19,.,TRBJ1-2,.,CASSIDRVGYGYTF,TGTGCCAGTAGTATAGATCGGGTTGGCTATGGCTACACCTTC
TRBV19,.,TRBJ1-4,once,CASSRRPRVATNEKLFF,TGTGCCAGTAGTCGGCGTCCACGGGTTGCAACTAATGAAAAACTGTTTTTT
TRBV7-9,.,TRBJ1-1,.,CASSRPGPGAENTEAFF,TGTGCCAGCAGCCGCCCTGGGCCAGGGGCCGAGAACACTGAAGCTTTCTTT
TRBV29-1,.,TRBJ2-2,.,CSVEDPRISGGELFF,TGCAGCGTTGAAGATCCCCGCATATCAGGCGGGGAGCTGTTTTTT